The 12 T cell receptor beta chains given below trace back to one sample, sequenced in a study of blood T cells in healthy people across ages. A sample-barcoded 5' primer and a J-beta primer mix were used in a second PCR of roughly 7 to 11 cycles. In TCRdb, the 5' RACE reads were re-called with MiXCR into one record per CDR3 protein. Here the sample spans about 760,000 distinct CDR3 sequences, 20% to 25% being singletons. These data were likewise used in another study, on T cells of mothers and their children.

The material sequenced was blood. The receptor source for this set is a boy aged 5-17 years in good health.

As concerns this clonotype: The junction shows a germline mismatch at one end, possibly a read error. The chain has TRBV11-2 and TRBJ2-5; D is unresolved. From germline, CDR1 is SGHAT and CDR2 FQNNGV. This CDR3 region has 15 residues. The CDR3 DNA is TGTGCCAGCAGCTTAGGTTACAGCGTCCAAGAGACCCAGTACTTT. It yields the protein CASSLGYSVQETQYF.

The gene calls are TRBV12-3 or TRBV12-4 and TRBJ2-1; D uncertain. The J call may be faulty, since TRBJ2-7 better matches the DNA end. The CDR3 extends over 14 amino acids. The CDR3 DNA follows: TGTGCCAGCAGTTTCACCCCCGCTTGGGATGAGCAGTACTTC. This sequence encodes CASSFTPAWDEQYF.

This clonotype has at least ten counts. The chain uses TRBV20-1 and TRBJ1-1; no clear D gene. Trimming shortened V by 0 bases and J by 7 bases, and 9 bases separated the two germline ends. The CDR3 extends over 12 amino acids. Germline-derived CDR1 and CDR2 are DFQATT and SNEGSKA (reference sequence). The CDR3 loop reads CSARDRELEAFF. CDR3 sequence (DNA): TGCAGTGCTAGAGATCGGGAACTTGAAGCTTTCTTT.

As for this clonotype: A much larger clone lies one base from this, so it may be a read error. This chain uses TRBV29-1 with TRBJ2-1; D gene unclear. The CDR3 is made up of 10 amino acids. Germline CDR1 is SQVTM and CDR2 is ANQGSEA. V lost 3 bases and J lost 5, with 2 bases in between. The chain's CDR3 is CSVEDNEQFF. In nucleotides, the CDR3 is TGCAGCGTTGAGGACAATGAGCAGTTCTTC.

The V call is TRBV2, the J call TRBJ2-1; D possibly corresponds to TRBD2 (7 bases). Germline V gene lookup returns CDR1 SNHLY and CDR2 FYNNEI. The V and J ends lost 11 bases and 2 bases respectively, with 19 bases between them. CDR3 length equals 15 residues. CDR3 sequence (DNA): TGTGCCCCCCGTAGGGGGGGGCTCACCTACAATGAGCAGTTCTTC. Protein: CAPRRGGLTYNEQFF.

This clonotype was seen a few times. The rearrangement joins TRBV6-5 to TRBJ2-5; TRBD1 matches at 7 bases. The J call may be in error: the DNA end matches TRBJ2-7 better. The CDR3 is made up of 14 amino acids. Germline-derived CDR1 and CDR2 are MNHEY and SVGAGI. The CDR3 loop reads CASSWYRGTYEQYF. The CDR3 nucleotides read TGTGCCAGCAGTTGGTACAGGGGCACCTACGAGCAGTACTTC.

In this sample, this clonotype turned up a few times. The chain is built from TRBV5-1 and TRBJ2-5, with 11 bases identical to TRBD2. The ends lost 4 bases at V and 2 bases at J; junction bases unmatched: 4. Germline values: CDR1 SGHRS, CDR2 YFSETQ. The CDR3 extends over 15 amino acids. CDR3 sequence (DNA): TGCGCCAGCAGCGTGGGACTAGCGGATCAAGAGACCCAGTACTTC. It yields the protein CASSVGLADQETQYF.

The J gene is TRBJ2-6, the V gene TRBV28; 7 nucleotides line up with TRBD1. CDR1 MDHEN and CDR2 SYDVKM come from the germline V gene. The CDR3 sequence is 17 residues long. After removal of 5 bases from V and 2 bases from J, the junction contained 9 bases not matched to a gene. The CDR3 bases are TGTGCCAGCAGTCCAAACCCCGACAGGGCTGGGGCCAACGTCCTGACTTTC. It yields the protein CASSPNPDRAGANVLTF. Full variable domain (missing parts from reference TRBV28 and TRBJ2-6): DVKVTQSSRYLVKRTGEKVFLECVQDMDHENMFWYRQDPGLGLRLIYFSYDVKMKEKGDIPEGYSVSREKKERFSLILESASTNQTSMYLCASSPNPDRAGANVLTFGAGSRLTVL.

The chain combines TRBV6-2 or TRBV6-3 with TRBJ2-7; D is possibly TRBD1 or TRBD2 (5 bases each). V lost 5 bases, J lost 7 bases, and 21 bases lay in between. Germline V gives CDR1 MNHEY, CDR2 SVGEGT. The CDR3 length is 15 residues. CDR3: CASSHLASTDPEQYF. Written as DNA, the CDR3 is TGTGCCAGCAGTCACCTAGCCTCGACAGACCCGGAGCAGTACTTC.

This clonotype turned up a few times. This sequence joins TRBV7-9 and TRBJ2-7, with D perhaps TRBD1 (6 bases). Trimming removed 7 bases at V and 2 bases at J, with 21 bases between. CDR3 length: 16 residues. Germline loops: CDR1 SEHNR, CDR2 FQNEAQ (reference sequence). The DNA for the CDR3 is TGTGCCAGCACCCAGTCGGGTGGCAGGGGAACCTACGAGCAGTACTTC. It yields the protein CASTQSGGRGTYEQYF.

V and J are TRBV20-1 and TRBJ2-2, with D perhaps matching TRBD2 (7 bases). The germline gives CDR1 DFQATT, CDR2 SNEGSKA (reference sequence). This CDR3 spans 15 amino acids. The V end was cut by 6 bases, the J end by 2 bases, with 16 bases between. As DNA, the CDR3 is TGCAGTGCCCGACGGGCGGGGGCAAACACCGGGGAGCTGTTTTTT. This sequence encodes CSARRAGANTGELFF.

A few counts support this clonotype. The chain combines TRBV12-3 or TRBV12-4 with TRBJ2-5, with TRBD2 matching 10 bases. J lost 4 bases, V lost 5 bases, and 10 bases had no gene match. The CDR3 covers 16 residues. In nucleotides, the CDR3 is TGTGCCAGCAGTCAAACCAGCGGGGGGGCACGAGAGACCCAGTACTTC. Translated: CASSQTSGGARETQYF.